The 2 T cell receptor beta chains below were found in one sample sequenced in a study of blood T cells in healthy people across ages. Together with a sample-barcoded 5' primer, a J-beta primer mix was included in a second PCR lasting about 6 to 11 cycles. Using its own MiXCR run on the 5' RACE reads, TCRdb lists one record per CDR3 protein. The data contain roughly 1.6 million distinct CDR3 sequences, almost 35% of them singletons. Sequenced: blood. The receptors here all came from a woman in her 30s in good health.

The chain combines TRBV12-3 or TRBV12-4 with TRBJ1-1; D is undetermined. The CDR3 is made up of 11 amino acids. Trimming stripped 5 bases from V and 11 bases from J, with 12 bases between. DNA for the CDR3: TGTGCCAGCAGTCTAGGTACCGATGCTTTCTTT. It translates to CASSLGTDAFF.

Regarding this clonotype: The junction and the germline gene differ at one end; a read error may be behind it. The rearrangement uses TRBV4-1 and TRBJ1-5; no clear D gene. CDR1 and CDR2 from the germline V gene are MGHRA and YSYEKL. The CDR3 is made up of 15 amino acids. The CDR3 reads CTSSHRLGSNQPQHF. The DNA of the CDR3 is TGCACCAGCAGCCACCGCCTTGGTAGCAATCAGCCCCAGCATTTT.